A single T cell receptor beta chain is shown here with its context. The antigen remains unidentified. These data belong to a study of T cell repertoires in cytomegalovirus infection. Findings of the study overall: Summed public TCR beta family frequency identified CMV carriers bearing the relevant HLA.

Trimming cost V 5 bases and J 4 bases; bases outside gene matches: 14. The CDR3 spans 17 residues. Germline values: CDR1 SGHKS, CDR2 YYEKEE (reference sequence). From the reads, TCRdb called clonotypes with MiXCR, one entry per CDR3 protein. The table lists 500,000 to 600,000 distinct CDR3 sequences, 16% of them singletons. The gene calls are TRBV5-5 and TRBJ1-2, with 10 bases identical to TRBD1. Sequencing was carried out using CD8+ T cells from PBMCs. This TCR derives from a human donor in good health (CMV status not recorded). Some clones in this sample may be carry-over from other donors' samples. The CDR3 sequence is CASSLRGTGDYGYGYTF. In nucleotides, the CDR3 is TGTGCCAGCAGTCTGCGGGGGACAGGGGACTACGGCTATGGCTACACCTTC.